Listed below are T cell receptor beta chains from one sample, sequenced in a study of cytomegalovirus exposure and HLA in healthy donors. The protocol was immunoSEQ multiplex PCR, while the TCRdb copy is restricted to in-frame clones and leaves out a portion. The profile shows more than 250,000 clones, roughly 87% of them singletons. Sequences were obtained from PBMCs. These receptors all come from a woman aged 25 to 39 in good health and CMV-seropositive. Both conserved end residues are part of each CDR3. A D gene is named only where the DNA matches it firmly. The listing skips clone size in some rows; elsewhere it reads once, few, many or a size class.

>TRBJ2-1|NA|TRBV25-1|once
CASSEWRTYNEQFF
TGTGCCAGCAGTGAATGGAGAACCTACAATGAGCAGTTCTTC
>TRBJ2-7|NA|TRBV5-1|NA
CASSALVSYEQYF
TGCGCCAGCAGCGCACTAGTTTCCTACGAGCAGTACTTC
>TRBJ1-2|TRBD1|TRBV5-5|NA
CASSLLPRDRAGGYTF
TGTGCCAGCAGCTTATTACCTCGGGACAGGGCGGGTGGCTACACCTTC
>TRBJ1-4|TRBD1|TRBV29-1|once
CSVRQGASEKLFF
TGCAGCGTCCGACAGGGGGCGAGTGAAAAACTGTTTTTT
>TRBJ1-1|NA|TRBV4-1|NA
CASSQVLVGIGAFF
TGCGCCAGCAGCCAAGTGTTGGTGGGGATAGGAGCTTTCTTT
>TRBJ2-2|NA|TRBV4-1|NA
CASSQEYVGTGELFF
TGCGCCAGCAGCCAAGAGTACGTGGGCACCGGGGAGCTGTTTTTT
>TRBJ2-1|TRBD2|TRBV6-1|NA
CASSSGRGKYNEQFF
TGTGCCAGCAGTTCTGGGCGGGGGAAATACAATGAGCAGTTCTTC
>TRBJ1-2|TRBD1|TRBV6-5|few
CASRDTGGHYGYTF
TGTGCCAGCAGGGATACAGGGGGCCACTATGGCTACACCTTC
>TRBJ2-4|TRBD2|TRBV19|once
CASTAGGTYIQYF
TGTGCCAGTACAGCGGGGGGGACGTACATTCAGTACTTC
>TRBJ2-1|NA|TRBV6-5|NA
CASSYGRARGEQFF
TGTGCCAGCAGTTACGGCAGGGCCCGGGGGGAGCAGTTCTTC
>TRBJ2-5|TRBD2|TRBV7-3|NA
CASSLGASGRSLVETQYF
TGTGCCAGCAGCTTAGGAGCTAGCGGGAGGTCTCTGGTAGAGACCCAGTACTTC
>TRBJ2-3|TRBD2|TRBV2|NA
CASRPPLGLAVATDTQYF
TGTGCCAGCAGGCCCCCGCTCGGACTAGCGGTTGCCACAGATACGCAGTATTTT
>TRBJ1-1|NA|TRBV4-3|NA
CASSQEDSDTEAFF
TGCGCCAGCAGCCAGGAGGACTCCGACACTGAAGCTTTCTTT
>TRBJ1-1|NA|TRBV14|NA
CASSAGQEAFF
TGTGCCAGCAGCGCCGGACAGGAAGCTTTCTTT
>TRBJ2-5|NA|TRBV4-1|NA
CASSQGGREETQYF
TGCGCCAGCAGCCAAGGTGGCAGGGAAGAGACCCAGTACTTC
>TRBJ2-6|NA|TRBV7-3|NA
CASSLMGGLSLSSGANVLTF
TGTGCCAGCAGCTTAATGGGTGGACTATCGCTATCCTCTGGGGCCAACGTCCTGACTTTC
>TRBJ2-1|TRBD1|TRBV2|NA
CASRNRQGSSYNEQFF
TGTGCCAGCAGAAACCGACAGGGTAGCTCCTACAATGAGCAGTTCTTC
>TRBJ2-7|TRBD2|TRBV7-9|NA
CASSLRLAGQGHEQYF
TGTGCCAGCAGCTTAAGACTAGCGGGTCAGGGTCACGAGCAGTACTTC